The rows below give T cell receptor beta chains drawn from one sample of a study of T cells after yellow fever vaccination. A single record per CDR3 protein comes from TCRdb applying MiXCR to the 5' RACE reads. In the table there are some 550,000 distinct CDR3 sequences, 15% to 20% of which are singletons. The material was PBMCs, obtained 15 days after the yellow fever booster vaccination. Every receptor here comes from a man younger than 45 who received the YFV17D yellow fever vaccine. Each CDR3 is given with its conserved first and last residue. The order of the fields is V gene, D gene, J gene, clone size, CDR3 DNA, CDR3 protein. D genes are given only for firm matches. For some rows the clone size is stated as once, few or many, or as a class when expanded; others skip it.

TRBV20-1	.	TRBJ2-3	.	TGCAGTGCCCAGACTAGGAGGGACATCGAAGATACGCAGTATTTT	CSAQTRRDIEDTQYF
TRBV11-2	.	TRBJ2-5	.	TGTGCCAGCAGCCCCCCGGGACTCCTAGAGACCCAGTACTTC	CASSPPGLLETQYF
TRBV28	.	TRBJ2-5	.	TGTGCCAGCAGTTTATCCGGACCGATAGAGACCCAGTACTTC	CASSLSGPIETQYF
TRBV5-1	TRBD1	TRBJ2-7	few	TGCGCCAGCAGCCTGAGACAGGGGTCGGTCTACGAGCAGTACTTC	CASSLRQGSVYEQYF
TRBV7-2	.	TRBJ2-3	few	TGTGCCAGCAGCGAAGAGGTCTCCACAGATACGCAGTATTTT	CASSEEVSTDTQYF
TRBV5-1	.	TRBJ2-2	.	TGCGCCAGCAGCTTGGCCTTTACCGGGGAGCTGTTTTTT	CASSLAFTGELFF
TRBV3-1	.	TRBJ1-2	.	TGTGCCAGCAGCCAAGCCGGGGATGGCTACACCTTC	CASSQAGDGYTF
TRBV7-9	.	TRBJ2-1	.	TGTGCCAGCAGTATAGGAACAAATCCCTACAATGAGCAGTTCTTC	CASSIGTNPYNEQFF
TRBV20-1	.	TRBJ2-7	many	TGCAGTGCCCTTTACAGGAGCTCCTACGAGCAGTACTTC	CSALYRSSYEQYF
TRBV12-3/TRBV12-4	TRBD2	TRBJ2-5	.	TGTGCCAGTACGCGGGAGCATGAAGAGACCCAGTACTTC	CASTREHEETQYF
TRBV20-1	.	TRBJ2-7	.	TGCAGTGCTACCAGGGGGGGGAGGTCGACCTACGAGCAGTACTTC	CSATRGGRSTYEQYF
TRBV5-8	TRBD2	TRBJ2-7	.	TGTGCCAGCAGCTTCCTACCTAGCGGAAGGAGCTCCTACGAGCAGTACTTC	CASSFLPSGRSSYEQYF
TRBV29-1	.	TRBJ2-1	.	TGCAGCGTTGGAAAAAGCGCCCTATACAATGAGCAGTTCTTC	CSVGKSALYNEQFF
TRBV7-2	TRBD1	TRBJ2-1	.	TGTGCCAGCAGCTCGCGACAGGGGTACAATGAGCAGTTCTTC	CASSSRQGYNEQFF
TRBV29-1	.	TRBJ2-1	few	TGCAGCGTGAGGGAGGCCCCCATTAGTGAGCAGTTCTTC	CSVREAPISEQFF
TRBV20-1	TRBD2	TRBJ2-7	.	TGCAGTGCTAAGGCGAAGCGGGAGGCTTCCTACGAGCAGTACTTC	CSAKAKREASYEQYF
TRBV4-3	.	TRBJ1-1	.	TGCGCCAGCAGCGATCGACTGAACACTGAAGCTTTCTTT	CASSDRLNTEAFF
TRBV7-2	TRBD2	TRBJ2-5	.	TGTGCCAGCAGTCGAGCCGGGGAGGGCCGAGAGACCCAGTACTTC	CASSRAGEGRETQYF
TRBV19	TRBD1	TRBJ2-7	few	TGTGCCAGTAGTACCTCGGACAGGGGGCCTTACGAGCAGTACTTC	CASSTSDRGPYEQYF
TRBV20-1	.	TRBJ1-3	few	TGCAGTGCTAGAGATCCGGGCTCGAGCGGAAACACCATATATTTT	CSARDPGSSGNTIYF
TRBV20-1	.	TRBJ2-2	few	TGCAGTGCTCCCCTGCGGGTAGGGAACTACCGGGAGCTGTTTTTT	CSAPLRVGNYRELFF
TRBV20-1	TRBD2	TRBJ2-7	.	TGCAGTGCTGTAAACGACAGGGGACTAGCGGGAATTTCTTCCTACGAGCAGTACTTC	CSAVNDRGLAGISSYEQYF
TRBV7-3	.	TRBJ2-5	.	TGTGCCAGCAGCTTAATAGGGGGGCCCAACAAGGGAGAGACCCAGTACTTC	CASSLIGGPNKGETQYF
TRBV29-1	.	TRBJ1-4	.	TGCAGCGTTGCCGGACAGAATGAAAAACTGTTTTTT	CSVAGQNEKLFF
TRBV30	.	TRBJ1-1	few	TGTGCCTGGGGGATCCTGGGCACTGAAGCTTTCTTT	CAWGILGTEAFF
TRBV5-6	.	TRBJ2-7	many	TGTGCCAGCAGCTTAGGGGGTAGCACCTACGAGCAGTACTTC	CASSLGGSTYEQYF
TRBV7-9	TRBD2	TRBJ2-1	few	TGTGCCAGCAGCTCTTGGCGGGAGGGCAATGAGCAGTTCTTC	CASSSWREGNEQFF
TRBV18	.	TRBJ2-6	.	TGTGCCAGCAAACAGGGAAACTCTGGGGCCAACGTCCTGACTTTC	CASKQGNSGANVLTF
TRBV20-1	.	TRBJ1-6	.	TGCAGTGCTAGAGATAACTGGTCGGGGTCACCCCTCCACTTT	CSARDNWSGSPLHF
TRBV10-3	.	TRBJ1-1	few	TGTGCCATCAGTGACCTTTCGACAGGGAACACTGAAGCTTTCTTT	CAISDLSTGNTEAFF
TRBV28	.	TRBJ2-7	.	TGTGCCAGCAGTTGGGGAGACGGTCCCTACGAGCAGTACTTC	CASSWGDGPYEQYF
TRBV20-1	.	TRBJ2-7	few	TGCAGTGCTAGAGATAACGAGCAGTACTTC	CSARDNEQYF
TRBV25-1	TRBD1	TRBJ2-6	few	TGTGCCAGCAGTGGACAGGGATCTGGGGCCAACGTCCTGACTTTC	CASSGQGSGANVLTF
TRBV6-5	TRBD2	TRBJ2-1	.	TGTGCCAGCAGTTCTCCGGGTAGCGGGAGGTTTAATGAGCAGTTCTTC	CASSSPGSGRFNEQFF
TRBV6-2/TRBV6-3	TRBD1	TRBJ2-2	many	TGTGCCAGCAGTTACCCGGGACAGGCGCCCACCGGGGAGCTGTTTTTT	CASSYPGQAPTGELFF
TRBV7-9	.	TRBJ1-1	few	TGTGCCAGCAGCCCCAATTCCCTTTTCACTGAAGCTTTCTTT	CASSPNSLFTEAFF
TRBV7-3	TRBD1	TRBJ1-1	few	TGTGCCAGCAGCGCACAGGGACAGGGGACTGAAGCTTTCTTT	CASSAQGQGTEAFF
TRBV5-1	.	TRBJ2-1	many	TGCGCCAGCAGCTCCCAGGGTGGAGGTGGAAATGAGCAGTTCTTC	CASSSQGGGGNEQFF
TRBV7-9	.	TRBJ2-7	few	TGTGCCAGCAGCCTGAGCGGTCTAGGGGGCTACGAGCAGTACTTC	CASSLSGLGGYEQYF
TRBV12-3/TRBV12-4	TRBD1	TRBJ1-6	.	TGTGCCAGCAGTTCAGGACAGGGTTATTCACCCCTCCACTTT	CASSSGQGYSPLHF